The present entry profiles one T cell receptor (beta chain) with its context. The sample is drawn from a study of blood T cell repertoires in COVID-19. Study background: Spain, Italy and the United States supplied samples that represented acute and convalescent COVID-19. Sample material is recorded as cDNA or gDNA derived from T cells, B-cell-depleted T cells, or PBMCs.

Germline lookup yields CDR1 SGDLS and CDR2 YYNGEE. The CDR3 has 16 residues. The ends lost 4 bases at V and 4 bases at J; junction bases unmatched: 11. Per the authors' pipeline: Reference gene primers were amplified, and this amplification served to estimate nucleated cell counts. Sequenced by immunoSEQ multiplex PCR; TCRdb stores in-frame clones only, minus some. V, J and clone size reflect that table, while D and trimming were determined from the DNA. The sample has around 170,000 clones, approximately 86% seen once. Sample: peripheral blood. The V call is TRBV9, the J call TRBJ2-1; the match to TRBD2 covers 7 bases. This TCR was recovered from a man aged 50-60 years with active or convalescent COVID-19. The CDR3 loop reads CASSPSQLAPYNEQFF. The CDR3 DNA is TGTGCCAGCAGCCCATCGCAACTAGCGCCTTACAATGAGCAGTTCTTC.